This T cell receptor (beta chain) was profiled in a study of CD8 T cells in ankylosing spondylitis. The V and J ends lost 8 bases and 3 bases respectively, with 13 bases between them. Germline V gene data show CDR1 as SGHAT and CDR2 as FQNNGV. This CDR3 comprises 14 residues. General study points: Ankylosing spondylitis blood seemed to carry a telltale TCR beta motif made of roughly eight highly homologous variants. The study looked at matched synovial fluid samples from ankylosing spondylitis patients. Disease-linked clones were reported to be significantly enriched there.

TCRdb re-called the 5' RACE reads with MiXCR, one entry per CDR3 protein. This sample carries fewer than 200,000 distinct CDR3 sequences, roughly 18% of them seen once, and the ten largest clones take approximately 4%. This clonotype was picked up many times. Its antigen is not known. Sequencing input: blood, either unsorted or a sorted T cell fraction (not recorded which). This sequence was found in a male donor between 5 and 35 years old with ankylosing spondylitis or in good health (not recorded which). The chain couples TRBV11-2 to TRBJ2-2, with no clear D. CDR3 DNA: TGTGCCAGCGGAATAGGTGGATACACCGGGGAGCTGTTTTTT. Its protein is CASGIGGYTGELFF.